This TCR beta chain originates from a study of OX40 agonist ivuxolimab in advanced cancers. Study-level points and caveats: The average count of expanded clones was higher among CD8+ T cells than among CD4+.

Sequencing used immunoSEQ multiplex PCR; TCRdb keeps in-frame clones, though not all of them. The sample has some 40,000 clones, 85% to 95% seen once. Patients were ineligible given autoimmune disease history or systemic immunosuppression. Trimming shortened V by 0 bases and J by 4 bases, and 9 bases separated the two germline ends. Looked up from germline, CDR1 is SGDLS and CDR2 is YYNGEE. This CDR3 has 14 residues. A word on this clone: What it recognizes is unknown.

The gene calls are TRBV9 and TRBJ2-3; possible D gene TRBD1, 6 bases. This sequence originates from an adult with an advanced solid tumor such as melanoma, head and neck, liver or kidney cancer. The material was CD4+ or CD8+ T cells sorted from blood, obtained in a trial of the OX40 agonist ivuxolimab. CDR3 residues: CASSVGQVPDTQYF. The CDR3 DNA reads as TGTGCCAGCAGCGTAGGACAGGTCCCAGATACGCAGTATTTT.